Here is one T cell receptor (beta chain) with its context. The data were obtained in a study of blood T cell repertoires in COVID-19. About the research overall: Samples taken during acute and convalescent COVID-19 were collected in the United States, Italy and Spain. PBMCs, B-cell-depleted T cells, or T cells were the source of the cDNA or gDNA that made up the material.

The V gene's germline CDR1 is LGHDT and CDR2 YNNKEL (reference sequence). This CDR3 comprises 14 residues. Trimming shortened V by 2 bases and J by 4 bases, and 10 bases separated the two germline ends. Source study methods: Reference gene primer amplification in the assay estimated nucleated cell counts. Only in-frame clones appear in the TCRdb table, and some are missing; sequencing was by immunoSEQ multiplex PCR. That table furnishes V, J and clone size, whereas the DNA furnished D and trimming. The table has 70,000 to 90,000 clones, just over 85% seen once. The rearrangement joins TRBV3-1 (or the pseudogene TRBV3-2) to TRBJ2-3; D is unclear. The receptor comes from a human donor in a cohort sampled during active COVID-19. Sequenced material: peripheral blood. The CDR3 nucleotides read TGTGCCAGCAGCCAAAATCCTCCTCCAGATACGCAGTATTTT. This sequence encodes CASSQNPPPDTQYF.